This T cell receptor beta chain was identified in a study of CD8 T cells in ankylosing spondylitis. It was by quantitative 5'-RACE with molecular barcodes that TCR beta libraries were made. TCRdb processed the 5' RACE reads anew with MiXCR; each CDR3 protein has one entry. The sample has 240,000 or so distinct CDR3 sequences, roughly 8.6% seen once. With 0 bases removed from V and 2 bases from J, the gap between germline ends came to 12 bases. The germline V gene encodes CDR1 SGHRS and CDR2 YFSETQ. CDR3 length equals 16 residues. Study-level findings and limits: Both synovial fluid and blood in reactive arthritis had previously been reported to carry some motif variants. It appeared that ankylosing spondylitis blood was characterized by a TCR beta motif of roughly 8 highly homologous variants.

This clonotype was observed many times. Antigen: not known. Sequenced material: blood, either unsorted or a sorted T cell fraction (not recorded which). The chain joins TRBV5-1 to TRBJ2-1, with a tentative D call TRBD1 (5 bases). The receptor comes from a male donor with ankylosing spondylitis or in good health (not recorded which). The CDR3 DNA reads as TGCGCCAGCAGCTTGGCGGCAGGGAATGCCTACAATGAGCAGTTCTTC. It is translated as CASSLAAGNAYNEQFF.